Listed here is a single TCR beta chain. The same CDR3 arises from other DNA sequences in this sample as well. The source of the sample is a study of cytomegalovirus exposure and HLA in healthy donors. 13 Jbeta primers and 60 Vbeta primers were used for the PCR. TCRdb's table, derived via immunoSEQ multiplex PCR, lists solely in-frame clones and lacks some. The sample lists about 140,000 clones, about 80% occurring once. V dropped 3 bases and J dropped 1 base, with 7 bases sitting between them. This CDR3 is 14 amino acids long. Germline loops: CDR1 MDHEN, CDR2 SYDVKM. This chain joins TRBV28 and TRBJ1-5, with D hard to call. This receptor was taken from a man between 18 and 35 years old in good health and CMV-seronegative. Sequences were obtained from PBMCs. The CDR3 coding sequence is TGTGCCAGCAGTTTGGCGGGGAGCAATCAGCCCCAGCATTTT. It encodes CASSLAGSNQPQHF.